This is a list of T cell receptor beta chains from one sample in a study of CD8 T cells in ankylosing spondylitis. TCRdb fed the 5' RACE reads into MiXCR, producing one record per CDR3 protein. The sample includes almost 400,000 distinct CDR3 sequences, about 20% seen only once; the top ten take about 15%. Sequencing used blood, either unsorted or a sorted T cell fraction (not recorded which). The origin of the receptors is a male donor with ankylosing spondylitis. Both conserved end residues are part of each CDR3. The order of the fields is D gene, J gene, V gene, clone size, CDR3 DNA, CDR3 protein. The D gene is left open where the match is weak. Size tells how often a clone was seen (once, few, many) or the class of an expanded clone, and some rows leave it out.

>-|TRBJ2-5|TRBV3-1|-
TGTGCCAGCAGCCATAGACTAGTGATGGAGACCCAGTACTTC
CASSHRLVMETQYF
>-|TRBJ2-5|TRBV19|-
TGTGCCAGTAGGCCCCGCGCGAAAGAGACCCAGTACTTC
CASRPRAKETQYF
>-|TRBJ2-7|TRBV12-3/TRBV12-4|few
TGTGCCAGCAGACGTGGTGGGAGTAGTTACGAGCAGTACTTC
CASRRGGSSYEQYF
>-|TRBJ1-1|TRBV25-1|few
TGTGCCAGCAGTGAGGGGCTGAACACTGAAGCTTTCTTT
CASSEGLNTEAFF
>-|TRBJ1-1|TRBV5-1|few
TGCGCCAGCAGCTTGATCGGCACCTTGGGAACTGAAGCTTTCTTT
CASSLIGTLGTEAFF
>-|TRBJ1-5|TRBV21-1|few
TGTGCCAGCAGCAAAGCTAACGGTATCCGCAATCAGCCCCAGCATTTT
CASSKANGIRNQPQHF
>TRBD1|TRBJ2-7|TRBV20-1|few
TGCAGTGCTACCCCGGACAGGGTCGACGAGCAGTACTTC
CSATPDRVDEQYF
>TRBD1|TRBJ2-5|TRBV10-3|-
TGTGCCATCGGAGACAGGGGGCGGGAGACCCAGTACTTC
CAIGDRGRETQYF
>-|TRBJ2-7|TRBV7-9|-
TGTGCCAGCAGCTTAGACGGGACGGACGAGCAGTACTTC
CASSLDGTDEQYF
>-|TRBJ2-2|TRBV16|-
TGTGCCAGCAGCCAATTGATATGGGGCTCGAACACCGGGGAGCTGTTTTTT
CASSQLIWGSNTGELFF
>TRBD2|TRBJ2-1|TRBV7-9|few
TGTGCCAGCACTTTTCTAGCGGGGGGTTACAATGAGCAGTTCTTC
CASTFLAGGYNEQFF
>-|TRBJ2-3|TRBV25-1|-
TGTGCCAGCACCCAGGCGGACCTACGCACAGATACGCAGTATTTT
CASTQADLRTDTQYF
>-|TRBJ2-2|TRBV5-1|-
TGCGCCAGCAGCGTAAGCGGGAACACCGGGGAGCTGTTTTTT
CASSVSGNTGELFF
>-|TRBJ1-4|TRBV11-1|few
TGTGCCAGCAGCTTATCATCGGTTGCGGGAGCAACTAATGAAAAACTGTTTTTT
CASSLSSVAGATNEKLFF
>TRBD2|TRBJ2-2|TRBV13|-
TGTGCCAGCAGCCCCACCGCCCGACTAGCGGGAGGGCCCACCGGGGAGCTGTTTTTT
CASSPTARLAGGPTGELFF
>-|TRBJ1-1|TRBV7-2|-
TGTGCCAGCAGCTTAGCGCAGGGGAGGGGGACTGAAGCTTTCTTT
CASSLAQGRGTEAFF
>-|TRBJ2-7|TRBV28|-
TGTGCCAGCAGTTTATACCCCTCTGCCTCTTACGAGCAGTACTTC
CASSLYPSASYEQYF
>TRBD2|TRBJ2-4|TRBV6-2/TRBV6-3|-
TGTGCCAGCAGTTACCCGATCGGGCGGGAGTCTCCCAACATTCAGTACTTC
CASSYPIGRESPNIQYF
>-|TRBJ1-5|TRBV7-2|-
TGTGCCAGCAGCTTTACTGAAAATCAGCCCCAGCATTTT
CASSFTENQPQHF
>-|TRBJ2-2|TRBV12-3/TRBV12-4|-
TGTGCCAGCAGTTTTTCTGGGGGCAAGGGCACCGGGGAGCTGTTTTTT
CASSFSGGKGTGELFF
>TRBD2|TRBJ2-1|TRBV5-1|few
TGCGCCAGCAGCGATGCGATAGCGGGAGGACATGAGCAGTTCTTC
CASSDAIAGGHEQFF
>-|TRBJ2-5|TRBV5-5|-
TGTGCCAGCAGCTTCACAGGGAAACGTTTTTCTGAGGCCCAGTACTTC
CASSFTGKRFSEAQYF
>-|TRBJ2-2|TRBV29-1|few
TGCAGCGTTGAAGAAACAATCCCCGGGGAGCTGTTTTTT
CSVEETIPGELFF
>TRBD1|TRBJ2-3|TRBV5-1|many
TGCGCCAGCAGCCCCCCTCTTGACAGGGCGGGCGCAGATACGCAGTATTTT
CASSPPLDRAGADTQYF
>-|TRBJ1-3|TRBV28|few
TGTGCCAGCAGCTTAATGGGAGCGGGCACCTCTGGAAACACCATATATTTT
CASSLMGAGTSGNTIYF
>-|TRBJ2-3|TRBV7-8|-
TGTGCCAGCACCCCGGAGGGAATCAGCACAGATACGCAGTATTTT
CASTPEGISTDTQYF
>-|TRBJ2-3|TRBV15|few
TGTGCCACCAGCAGAGATCGGATCGATACGCAGTATTTT
CATSRDRIDTQYF
>TRBD2|TRBJ2-4|TRBV20-1|-
TGCAGTGCTGGGACTAGCGGGAGGGTCGACATTCAGTACTTC
CSAGTSGRVDIQYF